The 19 T cell receptor beta chains in this list originate from one sample, sequenced in a study of T-cell memory formation after mild COVID-19. One entry per CDR3 protein, called by TCRdb with MiXCR from the 5' RACE reads. This table holds 300,000 to 400,000 distinct CDR3 sequences, around 15% found once. The sample consisted of PBMCs or a T cell subset sorted from them (not recorded which). The receptors stem from a man younger than 35 who had mild COVID-19 (a few samples of this study predate the infection). Cell type and time point are not known.

This clonotype has just a few counts. This sequence joins TRBV7-6 and TRBJ2-1; maybe TRBD2 (7 bases). The V end lost 2 bases, the J end lost 5 bases, and 16 bases lay between the germline ends. Germline V CDR1 and CDR2: SGHVS, FNYEAQ. The CDR3 is 16 residues long. CDR3: CASSLRRGASNNEQFF. The CDR3 nucleotides read TGTGCCAGCAGCTTAAGACGGGGGGCCTCTAACAATGAGCAGTTCTTC. The full variable domain, rest sourced from reference TRBV7-6 and TRBJ2-1, is GAGVSQSPRYKVTKRGQDVALRCDPISGHVSLYWYRQALGQGPEFLTYFNYEAQQDKSGLPNDRFSAERPEGSISTLTIQRTEQRDSAMYRCASSLRRGASNNEQFFGPGTRLTVL.

CDR3 coding DNA: TGCGCCAGCAGCTTTAAAAGGGACACTGAAGCTTTCTTT. It specifies CASSFKRDTEAFF. The chain is built from TRBV5-1 and TRBJ1-1; the D is unclear. Germline V gene sequence: CDR1 SGHRS, CDR2 YFSETQ. CDR3 length: 13 residues. V shed 2 bases and J shed 3 bases, with 8 bases lying between them.

The chain is built from TRBV5-3 and TRBJ2-3; 8 bases map to TRBD2. TRBV5-3 is an open reading frame whose function is uncertain. The CDR3 is made up of 16 amino acids. Trimming removed 0 bases from V and 0 bases from J; junction bases left unmatched: 3. The CDR3 DNA sequence: TGTGCCAGAAGCTTGGTAAAGCGGGGGAGCACAGATACGCAGTATTTT. It translates to CARSLVKRGSTDTQYF.

There are a few counts of this clonotype. The chain couples TRBV4-3 to TRBJ1-2; 9 bases fit TRBD1. Germline values: CDR1 LGHNA, CDR2 YSLEER. The CDR3 extends over 14 amino acids. Trimming at V came to 1 base and at J to 3 bases, leaving 0 bases not matched to a gene. The CDR3 loop is CASSQGTGDYGYTF. The CDR3 bases are TGCGCCAGCAGCCAAGGGACAGGGGACTATGGCTACACCTTC.

The chain is built from TRBV7-8 and TRBJ1-1; unclear D gene. The germline CDR1 and CDR2 sequences are SGHVS and FQNEAQ. V was trimmed by 5 bases and J by 0 bases, leaving 16 bases between them. The CDR3 spans 16 residues. The CDR3 nucleotides read TGTGCCAGCAGCCCGACCGAGGGCACCGTGAACACTGAAGCTTTCTTT. It codes for CASSPTEGTVNTEAFF.

A few counts support this clonotype. The V gene is TRBV12-3 or TRBV12-4, the J gene TRBJ1-4; 7 bases map to TRBD1. CDR3 length equals 13 residues. V lost 4 bases and J lost 8; bases outside the gene matches: 4. The CDR3 DNA reads TGTGCCAGCAGTTCAATACAGGGGGAAAAACTGTTTTTT. Translation: CASSSIQGEKLFF.

This clonotype was observed many times. The chain links TRBV11-1 to TRBJ2-7; D is possibly TRBD2 (6 bases). Germline V gene sequence: CDR1 SGHAT, CDR2 FQDESV (reference sequence). V dropped 5 bases and J dropped 0 bases, with 17 bases sitting between them. This CDR3 is 16 amino acids long. CDR3 DNA: TGTGCCAGCAGCGACCGTGGAGGGAAGAGCTCCTACGAGCAGTACTTC. Translation gives CASSDRGGKSSYEQYF.

This clonotype turned up a few times. The chain has TRBV24-1 and TRBJ1-1; D perhaps matches TRBD1 (5 bases). The length of the CDR3 is 13 residues. Trimming removed 3 bases at V and 6 bases at J, with 10 bases between. Germline CDR1 and CDR2: KGHDR and SFDVKD. CDR3 amino acids: CATSDTGTSEAFF. DNA for the CDR3: TGTGCCACCAGTGATACAGGTACGTCTGAAGCTTTCTTT.

This chain uses TRBV7-9 with TRBJ2-1; no clear D. This CDR3 spans 14 amino acids. Germline loops: CDR1 SEHNR, CDR2 FQNEAQ (reference sequence). Trimming removed 3 bases from V and 10 bases from J, with 16 bases in between. CDR3 residues: CASSFPLLVGEQFF. As DNA, the CDR3 is TGTGCCAGCAGCTTTCCCTTACTTGTCGGCGAGCAGTTCTTC.

In its sample, this clonotype was seen many times. The chain employs TRBV6-2 or TRBV6-3 and TRBJ2-1, with 13 positions matching TRBD2. Germline-derived CDR1 and CDR2 are MNHEY and SVGEGT. Germline trimming cut 3 bases from V and 7 bases from J; bases unmatched to any gene: 6. The CDR3 contains 16 residues. In nucleotides, the CDR3 is TGTGCCAGCAGTTATGCCGGGACTAGCGGGGTGAATGAGCAGTTCTTC. Its translation: CASSYAGTSGVNEQFF.

The table lists this clonotype with many counts. This chain connects TRBV7-2 to TRBJ2-5; D remains unclear. Germline-derived CDR1 and CDR2 are SGHTA and FQGNSA. The ends were cut back, 5 bases at V and 5 bases at J, with 12 bases in the middle. This CDR3 spans 13 amino acids. CDR3 in amino acids: CASSQTRRETQYF. DNA for the CDR3: TGTGCCAGCAGCCAGACGCGCCGGGAGACCCAGTACTTC.

CDR3 in DNA: TGTGCCAGTAGGCTAGGACTCACAGATACGCAGTATTTT. This translates into CASRLGLTDTQYF. The gene calls are TRBV19 and TRBJ2-3, with TRBD2 as a possible D gene (5 bases). Germline V gene sequence: CDR1 LNHDA, CDR2 SQIVND (reference sequence). The CDR3 covers 13 residues. V dropped 6 bases and J dropped 2 bases, with 9 bases sitting between them.

This clonotype was detected only a few times. The chain employs TRBV5-6 and TRBJ1-1, with D hard to call. CDR1 SGHDT and CDR2 YYEEEE come from the germline V gene. V dropped 4 bases and J dropped 4 bases, with 5 bases sitting between them. The CDR3 consists of 11 residues. The DNA of the CDR3 is TGTGCCAGCAGCAAGTTCACTGAAGCTTTCTTT. It specifies CASSKFTEAFF.

V is TRBV20-1 and J is TRBJ2-1; 9 nucleotides match TRBD2. The CDR3 has 16 amino acids. The germline CDR1 and CDR2 sequences are DFQATT and SNEGSKA (reference sequence). The V segment lost 3 bases and the J segment 3 bases; nucleotides outside the gene matches: 9. CDR3 residues: CSASELAGGNYNEQFF. Written as DNA, the CDR3 is TGCAGTGCTAGTGAACTAGCGGGTGGCAACTACAATGAGCAGTTCTTC.

This chain joins TRBV20-1 and TRBJ2-3; TRBD2 matches at 12 bases. Trimming took 0 bases from V and 2 from J; bases not matched to a gene: 12. Germline V gene data show CDR1 as DFQATT and CDR2 as SNEGSKA (reference sequence). CDR3 size: 19 residues. Here the CDR3 reads CSARDGLAGLLLNTDTQYF. The DNA for the CDR3 is TGCAGTGCTAGAGATGGACTAGCGGGGCTCCTACTCAACACAGATACGCAGTATTTT.

The chain is built from TRBV6-2 or TRBV6-3 and TRBJ1-5, with TRBD1 matching 9 bases. Germline loops: CDR1 MNHEY, CDR2 SVGEGT. CDR3 length: 13 residues. Germline trimming cut 6 bases from V and 5 bases from J; bases unmatched to any gene: 2. The CDR3 spells CASRRTGDQPQHF. The CDR3 nucleotides read TGTGCCAGCAGGCGGACAGGGGATCAGCCCCAGCATTTT.

This clonotype came up a few times. The rearrangement uses TRBV6-2 or TRBV6-3 and TRBJ1-2; D unresolved. The CDR3 has 10 residues. With 2 bases removed from V and 8 bases from J, the gap between germline ends came to 3 bases. Germline CDR1 reads MNHEY; CDR2 reads SVGEGT. Written as DNA, the CDR3 is TGTGCCAGCAGTTACGTAGGCTACACCTTC. Its translation is CASSYVGYTF.

V and J are TRBV20-1 and TRBJ2-3; D is perhaps TRBD2 (7 bases). Germline CDR1 is DFQATT and CDR2 is SNEGSKA (reference sequence). There are 14 residues in the CDR3. V was shortened by 4 bases and J by 1 base, with 12 bases between the two germline ends. CDR3 coding DNA: TGCAGTGCTACGAGGGGGAGGGGCACAGATACGCAGTATTTT. This translates into CSATRGRGTDTQYF.

This clonotype was observed many times. The J gene is TRBJ1-1, the V gene TRBV28; 8 bases are a match to TRBD1. Germline loops: CDR1 MDHEN, CDR2 SYDVKM. With V trimmed by 4 bases and J by 3 bases, 4 bases remained unmatched. The length of the CDR3 is 14 residues. In DNA form, the CDR3 reads TGTGCCAGCAGTTCCGGACAGGGAGACACTGAAGCTTTCTTT. Translating it yields CASSSGQGDTEAFF.